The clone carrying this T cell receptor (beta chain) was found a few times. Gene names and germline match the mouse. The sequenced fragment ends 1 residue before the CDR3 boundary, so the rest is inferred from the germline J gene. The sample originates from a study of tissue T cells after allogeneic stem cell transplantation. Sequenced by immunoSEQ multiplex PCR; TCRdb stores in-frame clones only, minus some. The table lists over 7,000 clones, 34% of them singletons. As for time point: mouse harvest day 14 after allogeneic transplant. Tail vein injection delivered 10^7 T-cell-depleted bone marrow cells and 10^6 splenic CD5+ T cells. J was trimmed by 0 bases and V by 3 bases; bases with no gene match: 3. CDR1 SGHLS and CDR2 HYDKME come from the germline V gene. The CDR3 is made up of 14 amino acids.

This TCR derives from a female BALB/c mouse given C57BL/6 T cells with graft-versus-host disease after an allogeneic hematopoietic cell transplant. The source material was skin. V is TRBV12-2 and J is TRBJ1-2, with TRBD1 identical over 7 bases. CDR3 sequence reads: CASSSGTANSDYTF. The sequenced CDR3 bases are TGTGCCAGCTCTTCCGGGACAGCAAACTCCGACTACACC.